The 8 T cell receptor beta chains reported below all come from one sample, sequenced in a study of CD8 T cells in ankylosing spondylitis. Points from the study as a whole: Under 10 highly homologous variants formed a TCR beta motif that appeared characteristic of ankylosing spondylitis blood.

TCRdb redid the calling of the 5' RACE reads with MiXCR, one entry per CDR3 protein. The data contain over 700,000 distinct CDR3 sequences, 15% to 20% of them seen just once; the ten biggest clones take up around 20%. Antigen specificity for these receptors is unknown. The sequencing input was blood, either unsorted or a sorted T cell fraction (not recorded which). These receptor sequences come from a male donor with ankylosing spondylitis.

This clonotype was picked up a small number of times. The chain uses TRBV7-9 and TRBJ1-6, with D perhaps TRBD1 (5 bases). This CDR3 comprises 15 residues. V was shortened by 9 bases and J by 5 bases, with 17 bases between the two germline ends. From germline, CDR1 is SEHNR and CDR2 FQNEAQ (reference sequence). CDR3 coding DNA: TGTGCCAGTCGGGCGGGGCTTAACGATAATTCACCCCTCCACTTT. This codes for CASRAGLNDNSPLHF.

This chain uses TRBV20-1 with TRBJ2-7; D not certain. The CDR3 extends over 15 amino acids. Deletions cut 6 bases from V and 2 bases from J, with 20 bases between. CDR1 and CDR2 from the germline V gene are DFQATT and SNEGSKA (reference sequence). The CDR3 protein is CSARPRTGLTYEQYF. CDR3 coding DNA: TGCAGTGCCCGCCCTCGGACGGGCCTTACCTACGAGCAGTACTTC.

In this sample, this clonotype turned up a few times. V gene TRBV27 combines with J gene TRBJ2-2; D call uncertain. Germline V gives CDR1 MNHEY, CDR2 SMNVEV (reference sequence). CDR3 size: 13 residues. V shed 6 bases and J shed 1 base, with 6 bases lying between them. The DNA for the CDR3 is TGTGCCAGCAGACCCCTGAACACCGGGGAGCTGTTTTTT. Translation: CASRPLNTGELFF.

The genes are TRBV27 and TRBJ2-1; a possible D gene is TRBD2 (6 bases). The CDR3 runs 15 residues. V was trimmed by 5 bases and J by 7 bases, leaving 18 bases between them. Germline V gives CDR1 MNHEY, CDR2 SMNVEV (reference sequence). The DNA for the CDR3 is TGTGCCAGCAGTCCCGGGACTGGGTCTGGGAATGAGCAGTTCTTC. Translated, it gives CASSPGTGSGNEQFF.

The chain carries TRBV2 and TRBJ2-7; 9 nucleotides align to TRBD1. This CDR3 has 14 residues. Germline lookup yields CDR1 SNHLY and CDR2 FYNNEI. V lost 7 bases to trimming and J lost 3 bases; unmatched junction nucleotides: 7. CDR3 in amino acids: CASIPDRGHYEQYF. For the CDR3, the DNA is TGTGCCAGCATCCCGGACAGGGGCCACTACGAGCAGTACTTC.

The chain couples TRBV5-1 to TRBJ2-1, with 8 bases lining up with TRBD2. Unmatched junction bases numbered 13, after V lost 1 base and J lost 4 bases. The CDR3 length is 18 residues. Germline V CDR1 and CDR2: SGHRS, YFSETQ. CDR3 DNA: TGCGCCAGCAGCTTGTTGTCTGTACCGGGACTAGGGTACAATGAGCAGTTCTTC. Translated, it gives CASSLLSVPGLGYNEQFF. The full variable domain, completed using reference TRBV5-1 and TRBJ2-1, is KAGVTQTPRYLIKTRGQQVTLSCSPISGHRSVSWYQQTPGQGLQFLFEYFSETQRNKGNFPGRFSGRQFSNSRSEMNVSTLELGDSALYLCASSLLSVPGLGYNEQFFGPGTRLTVL.

This clonotype appeared a few times. CDR3 bases: TGTGCCAGCAGCTTAGTCGGTGGGGACAGGGCGGACGAGCAGTACTTC. As protein: CASSLVGGDRADEQYF. This rearrangement joins TRBV7-9 to TRBJ2-7, with TRBD1 matching 9 bases. The germline CDR1 and CDR2 sequences are SEHNR and FQNEAQ (reference sequence). V trimming: 1 base; J trimming: 5 bases; junction bases outside the gene matches: 9. The CDR3 is 16 residues long.

The chain links TRBV7-3 to TRBJ2-5, with 7 bases fitting TRBD2. J was trimmed by 9 bases and V by 5 bases; bases with no gene match: 15. Germline CDR1 and CDR2: SGHTA and FQGTGA. The CDR3 sequence is 15 residues long. The CDR3 nucleotides are TGTGCCAGCAGCCCCATCGGGGGGTCTTTGTCCGCCCAGTACTTC. Protein: CASSPIGGSLSAQYF.